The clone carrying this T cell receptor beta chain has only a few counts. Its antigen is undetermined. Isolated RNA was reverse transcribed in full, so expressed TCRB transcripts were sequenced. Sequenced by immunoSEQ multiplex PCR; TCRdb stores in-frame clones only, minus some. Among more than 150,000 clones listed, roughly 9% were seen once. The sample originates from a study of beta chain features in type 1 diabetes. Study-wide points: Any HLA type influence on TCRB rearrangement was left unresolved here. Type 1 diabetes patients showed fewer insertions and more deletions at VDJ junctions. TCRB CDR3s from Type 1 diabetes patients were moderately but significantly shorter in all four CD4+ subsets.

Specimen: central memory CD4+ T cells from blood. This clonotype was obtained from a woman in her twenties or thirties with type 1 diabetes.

The chain's CDR3 is CATPPVGGGGYNEQFF. CDR3 in DNA: TGTGCCACCCCCCCGGTCGGCGGGGGAGGATACAATGAGCAGTTCTTC. The V and J genes are TRBV7-9 and TRBJ2-1, with 7 nucleotides matching TRBD2. The V and J ends lost 10 bases and 4 bases, in that order; junction bases with no gene match: 16. From germline, CDR1 is SEHNR and CDR2 FQNEAQ (reference sequence). This CDR3 spans 16 amino acids.